The present TCR beta chain was sequenced within a study of T-cell memory formation after mild COVID-19. Study information: TCR clusters mostly belonged to single donors. Study results and limitations: The study found balanced CD4/CD8 in clones contracting day 15 to 85 and a CD4+ lean in later expanders. Pre-infection memory held some responding clones, suggesting pre-existing cross-reactive T cells responded.

This clonotype was counted at least ten times. Antigen: not known. The V gene's germline CDR1 is SGHVS and CDR2 FQNEAQ. This CDR3 spans 14 amino acids. V shed 3 bases and J shed 6 bases, with 9 bases lying between them. The TCR alpha and TCR beta cDNA libraries, bearing sample barcodes and UMIs, were generated by 5'RACE using constant-segment primers. TCRdb passed the 5' RACE reads through MiXCR, listing each CDR3 protein once. The sample lists 250,000 to 400,000 distinct CDR3 sequences, roughly an eighth occurring once. The clonotype was recovered from a young man who had mild COVID-19 (a few samples of this study predate the infection). Cell type and time point are not known. The chain couples TRBV7-8 to TRBJ1-6; D might be TRBD1 (6 bases). Source material: PBMCs or a T cell subset sorted from them (not recorded which). The CDR3 DNA follows: TGTGCCAGCAGCTTCGGGACACTTAATTCACCCCTCCACTTT. It codes for CASSFGTLNSPLHF.